A single sample gave rise to the 21 T cell receptor beta chains below, sequenced in a study of vaccination and CD4 T cells after COVID-19. No antigen has been identified for these receptors. The Oncomine TCR Beta short-read assay was applied to DNA of cultured CD4+ T cells. TCRdb reprocessed the PCR reads with MiXCR, giving one entry per CDR3 protein. The sample holds some 17,000 distinct CDR3 sequences, about 40% seen once. The treatment denotes: roughly 11-day PBMC culture with coronavirus spike peptide pools or control peptides (ViraFEST assay). The sequenced sample consisted of CD4+ T cells from blood, cultured in vitro. The receptors derive from a human donor who had recovered from COVID-19.

The gene calls are TRBV20-1 and TRBJ2-5, with TRBD2 matching over 7 bases. After removal of 5 bases from V and 2 bases from J, the junction contained 14 bases not matched to a gene. The CDR3 consists of 16 residues. Germline V gene lookup returns CDR1 DFQATT and CDR2 SNEGSKA (reference sequence). CDR3 region: CSAPRGDRGRQETQYF. CDR3 nucleotides: TGCAGTGCTCCCCGGGGTGACCGCGGGAGACAAGAGACCCAGTACTTC.

Only a few counts were recorded for this clonotype. This chain joins TRBV28 and TRBJ1-1; D might be TRBD1 (6 bases). The CDR3 runs to 14 residues. Trimming stripped 7 bases from V and 5 bases from J, with 17 bases between. Germline V gene data show CDR1 as MDHEN and CDR2 as SYDVKM. CDR3 region: CASKPGTRATEAFF. CDR3 nucleotides: TGTGCCAGCAAACCCGGGACAAGGGCTACTGAAGCTTTCTTT.

This clonotype was picked up a small number of times. The chain links TRBV11-1 to TRBJ1-5, with 7 bases matching TRBD1. V lost 5 bases to trimming and J lost 2 bases; unmatched junction nucleotides: 3. Germline CDR1 reads SGHAT; CDR2 reads FQDESV (reference sequence). This CDR3 is built from 14 residues. The CDR3 coding sequence is TGTGCCAGCAGCGACGGGACAGGCAATCAGCCCCAGCATTTT. Translating it yields CASSDGTGNQPQHF.

The chain carries TRBV5-6 and TRBJ1-2; D is unclear. The V end lost 0 bases, the J end lost 8 bases, and 8 bases lay between the germline ends. This CDR3 is 12 amino acids long. CDR1 and CDR2 from the germline V gene are SGHDT and YYEEEE. The CDR3 reads CASSLDLGGYTF. For the CDR3, the DNA is TGTGCCAGCAGCTTGGATCTGGGGGGCTACACCTTC.

The gene calls are TRBV15 and TRBJ2-2; TRBD1 might be the D (5 bases). Per the germline V gene, CDR1 is LNHNV and CDR2 is YYDKDF (reference sequence). The CDR3 is made up of 15 amino acids. The ends were cut back, 1 base at V and 6 bases at J, with 12 bases in the middle. The CDR3 sequence is CATSRGRVGAGELFF. CDR3 sequence (DNA): TGTGCCACCAGCAGAGGACGGGTAGGGGCCGGGGAGCTGTTTTTT.

V and J are TRBV10-3 and TRBJ2-7, with a tentative D call TRBD2 (5 bases). Germline CDR1 is ENHRY and CDR2 is SYGVKD. With 6 bases removed from V and 0 bases from J, the gap between germline ends came to 6 bases. The CDR3 loop spans 12 amino acids. The CDR3 bases are TGTGCCATCAGGGGGAGCTCCTACGAGCAGTACTTC. Protein: CAIRGSSYEQYF.

The chain's CDR3 is CASSLNRPSGNTIYF. CDR3 sequence (DNA): TGTGCCAGCAGCCTTAACCGACCCTCGGGAAACACCATATATTTT. The chain joins TRBV7-9 to TRBJ1-3; D is unclear. Germline loops: CDR1 SEHNR, CDR2 FQNEAQ (reference sequence). The CDR3 has 15 residues. V shed 5 bases and J shed 4 bases, with 15 bases lying between them.

The chain is built from TRBV20-1 and TRBJ2-2; D tentatively fits TRBD1 or TRBD2 (6 bases each). Trimming removed 5 bases at V and 3 bases at J, with 22 bases between. CDR1 and CDR2 (germline): DFQATT, SNEGSKA (reference sequence). The CDR3 length is 17 residues. CDR3 sequence: CSAEYRSGASHTGELFF. As DNA, the CDR3 is TGCAGTGCTGAATACAGATCGGGGGCAAGTCACACCGGGGAGCTGTTTTTT.

Here the CDR3 reads CSARSGTSDTDTQYF. For the CDR3, the DNA is TGCAGTGCTAGGTCCGGGACTAGCGACACAGATACGCAGTATTTT. J is TRBJ2-3 and V is TRBV20-1, with TRBD2 matching 10 bases. V shed 3 bases and J 2 bases; nucleotides not matched to a gene: 5. This CDR3 contains 15 residues. CDR1 and CDR2 (germline): DFQATT, SNEGSKA (reference sequence).

This clonotype was seen a few times. This chain connects TRBV30 to TRBJ2-5; TRBD2 is a possible D gene (7 bases). The V end was cut by 3 bases, the J end by 5 bases, with 13 bases between. The CDR3 length is 13 residues. The germline CDR1 and CDR2 sequences are GTSNPN and SVGIG (reference sequence). The CDR3 nucleotides read TGTGCCTGGAGCTTGAGGGGGGGGGAGACCCAGTACTTC. Its translation: CAWSLRGGETQYF. Filled out from reference TRBV30 and TRBJ2-5, the complete variable domain reads SQTIHQWPATLVQPVGSPLSLECTVEGTSNPNLYWYRQAAGRGLQLLFYSVGIGQISSEVPQNLSASRPQDRQFILSSKKLLLSDSGFYLCAWSLRGGETQYFGPGTRLLVL.

The table lists this clonotype with a few counts. V and J are TRBV7-2 and TRBJ2-7; D may be TRBD2 (5 bases). The V end lost 7 bases, the J end lost 0 bases, and 13 bases lay between the germline ends. From germline, CDR1 is SGHTA and CDR2 FQGNSA. The CDR3 is 14 amino acids. The CDR3 loop is CASTPTRDSYEQYF. The CDR3 bases are TGTGCCAGCACCCCGACACGGGACTCCTACGAGCAGTACTTC.

This clonotype was seen once. The rearrangement uses TRBV3-1 and TRBJ2-2, with 8 bases identical to TRBD2. After removal of 1 base from V and 7 bases from J, the junction contained 11 bases not matched to a gene. CDR3 length: 17 amino acids. CDR1 is LGHDT, CDR2 YNNKEL, per germline (reference sequence). CDR3 loop: CASSQGYKAGEGGELFF. For the CDR3, the DNA is TGTGCCAGCAGCCAAGGGTATAAAGCGGGAGAAGGCGGGGAGCTGTTTTTT.

This clonotype came up a few times. Here the CDR3 DNA reads TGTGCCAGCAGTGTCGGAGAGACCCAGTACTTC. This translates into CASSVGETQYF. The chain employs TRBV2 and TRBJ2-5; D is unclear. Trimming removed 4 bases at V and 4 bases at J, with 4 bases between. The CDR3 totals 11 residues. Germline loops: CDR1 SNHLY, CDR2 FYNNEI.

CDR3 residues: CASSLGVAGELFF. The DNA of the CDR3 is TGTGCCAGCAGCTTAGGAGTGGCCGGGGAGCTGTTTTTT. The V and J genes are TRBV11-3 and TRBJ2-2; D gene ambiguous. This CDR3 comprises 13 residues. CDR1 and CDR2 (germline): SGHNT, YENEEA. V lost 1 base to trimming and J lost 6 bases, with 6 bases between them.

The V gene is TRBV7-2, the J gene TRBJ2-2, with a tentative D call TRBD2 (6 bases). The V gene lost 4 bases and the J gene lost 6 bases, with 15 bases spanning the gap. Germline values: CDR1 SGHTA, CDR2 FQGNSA. This CDR3 contains 15 residues. Written as DNA, the CDR3 is TGTGCCAGCAGCTCAATCCGGGACTGGGCCGGGGAGCTGTTTTTT. Encoded protein: CASSSIRDWAGELFF.

The V and J genes are TRBV5-4 and TRBJ1-2; 7 nucleotides match TRBD1. Germline V gene data show CDR1 as SGHNT and CDR2 as YYREEE (reference sequence). J gave up 2 bases and V 4 bases, and 5 bases lay outside the gene matches. CDR3 length: 14 amino acids. CDR3 region: CASSRQGLNYGYTF. The CDR3 DNA sequence: TGTGCCAGCAGCCGACAGGGTCTAAACTATGGCTACACCTTC. The complete variable domain, with remaining parts taken from reference TRBV5-4 and TRBJ1-2, reads ETGVTQSPTHLIKTRGQQVTLRCSSQSGHNTVSWYQQALGQGPQFIFQYYREEENGRGNFPPRFSGLQFPNYSSELNVNALELDDSALYLCASSRQGLNYGYTFGSGTRLTVV.

The table lists this clonotype with a few counts. This chain joins TRBV30 and TRBJ1-5; D gene uncertain. V shed 0 bases and J shed 2 bases, with 5 bases lying between them. CDR1 is GTSNPN and CDR2 is SVGIG in the germline V gene (reference sequence). This CDR3 contains 13 residues. CDR3 in amino acids: CAWSVDGNQPQHF. The CDR3 DNA reads as TGTGCCTGGAGTGTTGACGGCAATCAGCCCCAGCATTTT.

This rearrangement joins TRBV4-3 to TRBJ2-3; 10 nucleotides line up with TRBD2. Unmatched junction bases numbered 4, after V lost 0 bases and J lost 4 bases. Germline V gene sequence: CDR1 LGHNA, CDR2 YSLEER. CDR3 size: 16 residues. The DNA for the CDR3 is TGCGCCAGCAGCCAAGATTTAGCGGGAGGTCCAGATACGCAGTATTTT. Residues: CASSQDLAGGPDTQYF.

This clonotype showed up just a few times. The chain uses TRBV2 and TRBJ2-3; D unresolved. CDR3 length: 15 amino acids. From germline, CDR1 is SNHLY and CDR2 FYNNEI. V was shortened by 6 bases and J by 0 bases, with 13 bases between the two germline ends. The CDR3: CASRTPGRSTDTQYF. CDR3 DNA sequence: TGTGCCAGCAGGACCCCGGGCCGCAGCACAGATACGCAGTATTTT.

By proportion, this clonotype is large. The chain links TRBV10-3 to TRBJ1-6, with TRBD1 matching 9 bases. Per germline, CDR1 ENHRY and CDR2 SYGVKD. This CDR3 spans 13 amino acids. The J segment lost 8 bases and the V segment lost 6 bases, leaving 2 bases of the junction unmatched. The CDR3 DNA sequence: TGTGCCATCAGGGACAGGGGTGATTCACCCCTCCACTTT. This translates into CAIRDRGDSPLHF.

The chain has TRBV7-8 and TRBJ2-5, with a tentative D call TRBD2 (6 bases). V dropped 2 bases and J dropped 4 bases, with 11 bases sitting between them. The V gene's germline CDR1 is SGHVS and CDR2 FQNEAQ. The CDR3 spans 14 residues. The CDR3 region has the DNA TGTGCCAGCAGCTTACGGGGGACGGCAGAGACCCAGTACTTC. Protein product: CASSLRGTAETQYF. The variable domain in full, with the rest retrieved from reference TRBV7-8 and TRBJ2-5, is GAGVSQSPRYKVAKRGQDVALRCDPISGHVSLFWYQQALGQGPEFLTYFQNEAQLDKSGLPSDRFFAERPEGSVSTLKIQRTQQEDSAVYLCASSLRGTAETQYFGPGTRLLVL.